This T cell receptor (beta chain) was documented in a study of CXCR3-negative and CXCR3-positive naive CD8 T cells. The authors prepared UMI-labeled TRB cDNA libraries by 5' RACE. One entry per CDR3 protein, without DNA, is what TCRdb gives after re-calling the 5' RACE reads. The table lists 65,000 to 90,000 distinct CDR3 sequences. CDR3 length equals 14 residues. The germline V gene has CDR1 MGHDK and CDR2 SYGVNS. A note on this clonotype: Its specificity is unknown.

Each CD8+ T cell subset was sorted in triplicate, hundreds of thousands of cells each. Naive CD8+ T cells showed CD45RO-CCR7+CD27+CD95-. Study conclusions and caveats: TRBV-TRBJ usage matched between naive CXCR3-negative and CXCR3-positive cells but not between memory cells. Once cells were cryopreserved, CXCR3 expression went down partly, and most assays used fresh PBMCs. CXCR3-positive naive cells carried more hydrophobic TRB CDR3s than CXCR3-negative naive cells did.

The sequence was collected from a human donor in good health. Some clones in this sample may be carry-over from other donors' samples. Input material: naive CXCR3+ CD8+ T cells from blood. Regarding subset: CD45RO-CCR7+CD27+CD95- naive CD8+ T cells expressing CXCR3 (TNR3+). The V and J genes are TRBV25-1 and TRBJ1-1; as DNA is missing, the TRBD1 call by TCRdb cannot be tested. The CDR3 spells CASSRQGQITEAFF.